The TCR beta chain described here comes from a study of T cell changes during pregnancy in multiple sclerosis. Sequencing was performed with immunoSEQ multiplex PCR; in TCRdb, only in-frame clones are kept and a portion is missing. The table records roughly 48,000 clones, around 94% of them present only once. The receptor was isolated from a female donor with multiple sclerosis, enrolled in a pregnancy study. The sample consisted of CD4+ T cells from peripheral blood mononuclear cells, taken in the first trimester of pregnancy.

The CDR3 loop reads CASGPDGTTGDNEKLFF. The DNA for the CDR3 is TGTGCCAGCGGGCCTGATGGGACGACAGGAGATAATGAAAAACTGTTTTTT. The rearrangement uses TRBV21-1 and TRBJ1-4; the D call of TRBD1 is as the table states it, not checked on the DNA. TRBV21-1 is a recognized pseudogene. The CDR3 runs 17 residues.